The sample holds many counts of the clone carrying this TCR beta chain. The antigen is unknown. Individual cDNA molecules had unique molecular identifiers attached to them by the library. One entry per CDR3 protein results from TCRdb running MiXCR on the RACE reads. This table holds about 380,000 distinct CDR3 sequences, around 4.8% found once. The data belong to a study of human T cells and chemical hapten exposure. Findings and limits, study-wide: Clustering by CDR3 similarity yielded significantly more large clusters from expanded TCRs than controls.

Regarding time point: patch test 1, 2 weeks after DPC sensitization. Described treatment: therapeutic diphenylcyclopropenone sensitization with weekly scalp DPC. CDR1 is MDHEN and CDR2 is SYDVKM in the germline V gene. Trimming shortened V by 6 bases and J by 5 bases, and 7 bases separated the two germline ends. The CDR3 contains 12 residues. This chain uses TRBV28 with TRBJ2-2; D remains unclear. The sequencing here drew on whole blood, taken in connection with sensitization to the hapten diphenylcyclopropenone (DPC). The TCR was taken from a woman aged 50 to 60 with alopecia areata. Some clones in this sample may be carry-over from other donors' samples. CDR3 amino acids: CASSRPTGELFF. The DNA for the CDR3 is TGTGCCAGCAGCCGCCCAACCGGGGAGCTGTTTTTT.